The 18 T cell receptor beta chains listed next were all sequenced from one sample in a study of T cell responses to AZD1222 COVID-19 vaccine. Clones were sequenced by immunoSEQ multiplex PCR, and TCRdb holds only the in-frame ones, with some missing. The sample lists 150,000 or so clones, about 88% occurring once. The material was peripheral blood, obtained on day 0 of AZD1222 vaccination. The receptors were gathered from an adult in good health.

The V call is TRBV10-3, the J call TRBJ2-3; TRBD2 aligns across 14 bases. The CDR3 covers 18 residues. Germline lookup yields CDR1 ENHRY and CDR2 SYGVKD. The J segment lost 3 bases and the V segment lost 6 bases, leaving 11 bases of the junction unmatched. This CDR3 reads CAISDIRTSGRPTDTQYF. CDR3 in DNA: TGTGCCATCAGCGACATCAGGACTAGCGGGAGGCCTACAGATACGCAGTATTTT.

V and J are TRBV19 and TRBJ2-7, with a weak D call TRBD1 (6 bases). Germline loops: CDR1 LNHDA, CDR2 SQIVND (reference sequence). V lost 5 bases and J 1 base, leaving 9 bases between the germline ends. The CDR3 extends over 13 amino acids. The CDR3 loop reads CASSGTPSYEQYF. Here the CDR3 DNA reads TGTGCCAGTAGTGGGACACCATCCTACGAGCAGTACTTC.

The chain recombines TRBV27 with TRBJ1-3, with a weak D call TRBD1 (5 bases). Per the germline V gene, CDR1 is MNHEY and CDR2 is SMNVEV (reference sequence). The CDR3 covers 15 residues. The V end was cut by 8 bases, the J end by 0 bases, with 14 bases between. CDR3 nucleotides: TGTGCCAGCGGGGACCGGGGGGTCTCTGGAAACACCATATATTTT. This encodes CASGDRGVSGNTIYF.

This chain connects TRBV4-1 to TRBJ2-4; 7 nucleotides line up with TRBD2. The CDR3 totals 17 residues. V shed 5 bases and J 0 bases; nucleotides not matched to a gene: 10. CDR1 is MGHRA, CDR2 YSYEKL, per germline. The CDR3 coding sequence is TGCGCCAGCAGCTCCTTGGGGGGGGGAGTAGCCAAAAACATTCAGTACTTC. Encoded protein: CASSSLGGGVAKNIQYF.

The chain joins TRBV7-9 to TRBJ1-1, with D possibly being TRBD1 (6 bases). Germline V gene sequence: CDR1 SEHNR, CDR2 FQNEAQ (reference sequence). V lost 4 bases, J lost 4 bases, and 16 bases lay in between. This CDR3 has 15 amino acids. The CDR3 DNA follows: TGTGCCAGCAGCTCCATGGCGGGGGCTGGCACTGAAGCTTTCTTT. Protein sequence: CASSSMAGAGTEAFF.

This clone is a singleton in its sample. The CDR3 loop is CASSLGGGGQAFF. As DNA, the CDR3 is TGTGCCAGCAGCTTAGGTGGCGGGGGGCAAGCTTTCTTT. The chain joins TRBV11-2 to TRBJ1-1; possibly TRBD1 for D (6 bases). The CDR3 extends over 13 amino acids. The germline gives CDR1 SGHAT, CDR2 FQNNGV. V was pared by 1 base and J by 9 bases, with 12 bases between.

This clone was recorded only once. The chain recombines TRBV4-2 with TRBJ2-2; 12 bases match TRBD1. Germline loops: CDR1 LGHNA, CDR2 YNFKEQ. V shed 7 bases, J shed 5 bases, and the junction held 14 bases outside the gene matches. The CDR3 contains 18 residues. CDR3: CASNPSGTGGLRTGELFF. In nucleotides, the CDR3 is TGTGCCAGCAACCCGTCCGGGACAGGGGGCCTTAGGACCGGGGAGCTGTTTTTT.

The CDR3 region has the DNA TGTGCCAGTAGCCATGGACAGGGGCGCTCATCCTACGAGCAGTACTTC. Its protein product is CASSHGQGRSSYEQYF. The V and J genes are TRBV19 and TRBJ2-7, with TRBD1 matching over 9 bases. Germline V gene lookup returns CDR1 LNHDA and CDR2 SQIVND (reference sequence). V shed 6 bases, J shed 1 base, and the junction held 10 bases outside the gene matches. The CDR3 sequence is 16 residues long.

This chain uses TRBV29-1 with TRBJ2-4; the D gene is possibly TRBD1 (8 bases). Germline V gene sequence: CDR1 SQVTM, CDR2 ANQGSEA. Trimming stripped 6 bases from V and 5 bases from J, with 11 bases between. CDR3 length equals 12 residues. For the CDR3, the DNA is TGCAGCGTAGCGGGACAGGAAAACATTCAGTACTTC. Its protein is CSVAGQENIQYF. The full variable domain, its missing parts supplied by reference TRBV29-1 and TRBJ2-4, is SAVISQKPSRDICQRGTSLTIQCQVDSQVTMMFWYRQQPGQSLTLIATANQGSEATYESGFVIDKFPISRPNLTFSTLTVSNMSPEDSSIYLCSVAGQENIQYFGAGTRLSVL.

This clone turned up a few times. V usage is TRBV5-6 and J usage is TRBJ1-1; D gene uncertain. Trimming left V 4 bases short and J 7 bases short, with 14 bases between. CDR1 is SGHDT and CDR2 is YYEEEE in the germline V gene. The CDR3 length is 13 residues. DNA for the CDR3: TGTGCCAGCAGCCCCTTGAACGTGGGTGAAGCTTTCTTT. The encoded protein is CASSPLNVGEAFF.

This rearrangement joins TRBV18 to TRBJ2-3; unclear D gene. Per germline, CDR1 KGHSH and CDR2 LQKENI. The V gene lost 5 bases and the J gene lost 0 bases, with 12 bases spanning the gap. CDR3 length equals 15 residues. The CDR3 loop reads CASSLDGPSTDTQYF. CDR3 DNA sequence: TGTGCCAGCTCATTGGACGGACCTAGCACAGATACGCAGTATTTT.

This clone has only a few counts. The rearrangement links TRBV7-3 to TRBJ2-7, with TRBD2 matching 13 bases. Trimming removed 4 bases from V and 7 bases from J; junction bases left unmatched: 7. The germline gives CDR1 SGHTA, CDR2 FQGTGA. CDR3 length: 15 residues. As DNA, the CDR3 is TGTGCCAGCAGCTCCTCCGGACTAGCGGGAGTGGAGCAGTACTTC. Protein sequence: CASSSSGLAGVEQYF.

The rearrangement uses TRBV7-3 and TRBJ2-5; no clear D gene. Trimming took off 2 bases at V and 2 bases at J, with 6 bases between the two ends. Per the germline V gene, CDR1 is SGHTA and CDR2 is FQGTGA. The CDR3 totals 13 residues. The DNA of the CDR3 is TGTGCCAGCAGCTTATCCCCTCAAGAGACCCAGTACTTC. This gives the protein CASSLSPQETQYF.

A remark on this clone: Other DNA sequences in this sample translate to the same CDR3. The CDR3 DNA reads as TGTGCCAGCAGCCAAGCGGGTCGGGACACTGAAGCTTTCTTT. Protein sequence: CASSQAGRDTEAFF. The chain links TRBV3-1 (or the pseudogene TRBV3-2) to TRBJ1-1; D is unresolved. The CDR3 extends over 14 amino acids. Trimming shortened V by 1 base and J by 3 bases, and 9 bases separated the two germline ends. Germline assignment: CDR1 LGHDT and CDR2 YNNKEL (reference sequence).

The rearrangement links TRBV12-3 or TRBV12-4 to TRBJ2-3, with no clear D. The CDR3 runs 13 residues. Trimming left V 1 base short and J 2 bases short, with 4 bases between. As DNA, the CDR3 is TGTGCCAGCAGTTTAGGGTACACAGATACGCAGTATTTT. Translated, it gives CASSLGYTDTQYF.

This chain uses TRBV4-3 with TRBJ2-2; 7 bases fit TRBD2. This CDR3 comprises 16 residues. Germline-derived CDR1 and CDR2 are LGHNA and YSLEER. Trimming cost V 0 bases and J 5 bases; bases outside gene matches: 6. CDR3 coding DNA: TGCGCCAGCAGCCAAGATACCGGGAGGAGGACCGGGGAGCTGTTTTTT. Translated, it gives CASSQDTGRRTGELFF.

The rearrangement uses TRBV5-1 and TRBJ2-3; D not resolved. Per the germline V gene, CDR1 is SGHRS and CDR2 is YFSETQ. V was shortened by 4 bases and J by 3 bases, with 9 bases between the two germline ends. The CDR3 has 13 residues. The CDR3 region has the DNA TGCGCCAGCAGCCCGTGGGGAACAGATACGCAGTATTTT. This sequence encodes CASSPWGTDTQYF.

J is TRBJ2-3 and V is TRBV5-4, with 8 positions matching TRBD2. The germline gives CDR1 SGHNT, CDR2 YYREEE (reference sequence). V lost 0 bases to trimming and J lost 4 bases; unmatched junction nucleotides: 4. CDR3 length: 15 residues. CDR3 amino acids: CASSLGGLGADTQYF. DNA of the CDR3: TGTGCCAGCAGCTTGGGGGGACTAGGAGCAGATACGCAGTATTTT.